This T cell receptor (beta chain) came from a study of neoadjuvant anti-PD-1 for oral cavity cancer. About the study: Most patients had three to four biweekly doses of 3 mg/kg nivolumab before resection.

Germline V gene sequence: CDR1 SGHTA, CDR2 FQGNSA. The CDR3 spans 16 residues. Trimming cost V 1 base and J 6 bases; bases outside gene matches: 9. Libraries were prepared by immunoSEQ multiplex PCR; TCRdb keeps only in-frame clonotypes and omits some of them. The top ten hold about 2.5% of the sample, which has approximately 6,800 clones, roughly 74% seen once. The specimen comprised PBMCs, sampled before nivolumab (anti-PD-1) treatment. This chain uses TRBV7-2 with TRBJ2-1; 7 nucleotides match TRBD2. This clonotype originated in a person aged 35 to 85 with oral cavity squamous cell carcinoma. In DNA, the CDR3 is TGTGCCAGCAGCTTAGGAGCGGGACTCTTGAGCAATGAGCAGTTCTTC. It yields the protein CASSLGAGLLSNEQFF.